Listed below are T cell receptor beta chains from one sample, sequenced in a study of identical twins. TCRdb re-called the 5' RACE reads through MiXCR, storing one row per CDR3 protein. The sample has about 240,000 distinct CDR3 sequences; about an eighth are singletons. This same sample was also part of a study on yellow fever vaccine responses in identical twins.

Sequenced: memory (CD45RO+) T cells sorted from blood. These receptors all come from a woman aged 18-35 years in good health. Both conserved end residues are part of each CDR3. A D gene is named only where the DNA matches it firmly. Clone size is not always given. Where it is, it says once, few, many or a class for expanded clones.

TRBV20-1	.	.	TRBJ2-5	TGCAGTGCGCGCCAGGGTACTGAGACCCAGTACTTC	CSARQGTETQYF
TRBV7-2	few	.	TRBJ2-7	TGTGCCAGCAGCTTTGCGGGGGCGTCCCACGAGCAGTACTTC	CASSFAGASHEQYF
TRBV24-1	.	.	TRBJ2-1	TGTGCCACCAGTGATTTTGGGACTCGGAATGAGCAGTTCTTC	CATSDFGTRNEQFF
TRBV3-1	many	.	TRBJ2-6	TGTGCCAGCAGCCAATCCCGGGCTGGGGCCAACGTCCTGACTTTC	CASSQSRAGANVLTF
TRBV29-1	many	.	TRBJ2-1	TGCAGCGTTGCTAAAGGGCCCCTATACAATGAGCAGTTCTTC	CSVAKGPLYNEQFF
TRBV12-3/TRBV12-4	few	.	TRBJ2-7	TGTGCCAGCAGTCTGCCGCGCCTCAAGGGCTACGAGCAGTACTTC	CASSLPRLKGYEQYF
TRBV2	few	.	TRBJ2-7	TGTGCCAGCAGGTCGGACGGAACCTACGAGCAGTACTTC	CASRSDGTYEQYF
TRBV24-1	many	TRBD1	TRBJ2-1	TGTGCCACCAGTGAGACGACAGGGGCCTCCTACAATGAGCAGTTCTTC	CATSETTGASYNEQFF
TRBV4-2	.	.	TRBJ1-1	TGTGCCAGCAGCACGACGGCCACTGAAGCTTTCTTT	CASSTTATEAFF
TRBV2	few	TRBD1	TRBJ2-7	TGTGCCAGCAGGGGGGACAGGGCCTCCTACGAGCAGTACTTC	CASRGDRASYEQYF
TRBV20-1	.	TRBD1	TRBJ1-6	TGCAGTGGAGACAGGGCGGCGGGTTCACCCCTCCACTTT	CSGDRAAGSPLHF
TRBV20-1	.	.	TRBJ2-1	TGCAGTGCGGAGATCGGAGGCAATGAGCAGTTCTTC	CSAEIGGNEQFF
TRBV2	.	.	TRBJ1-1	TGTGCCAGTCTGTGGGGGACGTCGAACACTGAAGCTTTCTTT	CASLWGTSNTEAFF
TRBV5-1	few	.	TRBJ2-1	TGCGCCAGCAGCTTGTGGGACTCAGGGGTTCCCAATGAGCAGTTCTTC	CASSLWDSGVPNEQFF
TRBV14	few	TRBD2	TRBJ2-1	TGTGCCAGCAGCCCACTTGCAGCGGGAGGAGAGGAGCAGTTCTTC	CASSPLAAGGEEQFF